This is a list of T cell receptor beta chains from one sample in a study of cytotoxic CD8 clonotypes in ibrutinib-treated CLL. Using immunoSEQ multiplex PCR, the repertoire was profiled, and TCRdb retains in-frame clones only, with some absent. In the table there are 250,000 to 350,000 clones, less than 85% of which are singletons. The source material was PBMCs, sampled at disease progression, from a patient treated with ibrutinib. The receptors derive from a human donor with chronic lymphocytic leukemia. CDR3s include the opening cysteine and the closing phenylalanine or tryptophan. Fields, in order: CDR3 DNA, CDR3 protein, clone size, J gene, CDR3 length, V gene, D gene. The D gene is left open where the match is weak. Clone sizes are given selectively: once, few, many, or a class where the clone is expanded.

CDR3 DNA: TGTGCCAGCAGTGAAGGGAGACACCACTCCTACGAGCAGTACTTC; CDR3 protein: CASSEGRHHSYEQYF; clone size: NA; J gene: TRBJ2-7; CDR3 length: 15; V gene: TRBV6-1; D gene: NA
CDR3 DNA: TGTGCCAGCTCACTGGGCGGGACTAGCACAGATACGCAGTATTTT; CDR3 protein: CASSLGGTSTDTQYF; clone size: NA; J gene: TRBJ2-3; CDR3 length: 15; V gene: TRBV18; D gene: NA
CDR3 DNA: TGTGCCAGCAGTTTAAGGGGGTTGAGCACTGAAGCTTTCTTT; CDR3 protein: CASSLRGLSTEAFF; clone size: once; J gene: TRBJ1-1; CDR3 length: 14; V gene: TRBV27; D gene: NA
CDR3 DNA: TGTGCTAGTGTTCGGGGGAACACAGATACGCAGTATTTT; CDR3 protein: CASVRGNTDTQYF; clone size: few; J gene: TRBJ2-3; CDR3 length: 13; V gene: TRBV12-5; D gene: NA
CDR3 DNA: TGTGCCATCAGTGTCGAGTCTGAGCAGTTCTTC; CDR3 protein: CAISVESEQFF; clone size: once; J gene: TRBJ2-1; CDR3 length: 11; V gene: TRBV10-3; D gene: NA
CDR3 DNA: TGTGCCAGCAGCTCCTACAGGGGGAGCTCCTACGAGCAGTACTTC; CDR3 protein: CASSSYRGSSYEQYF; clone size: NA; J gene: TRBJ2-7; CDR3 length: 15; V gene: TRBV7-9; D gene: TRBD1
CDR3 DNA: TGTGCCAGCAGCGATTACAGGGGATTGATGAACACTGAAGCTTTCTTT; CDR3 protein: CASSDYRGLMNTEAFF; clone size: once; J gene: TRBJ1-1; CDR3 length: 16; V gene: TRBV9; D gene: TRBD1
CDR3 DNA: TGTGCCAGCAGTCGGGGGGCCAACGTCCTGACTTTC; CDR3 protein: CASSRGANVLTF; clone size: few; J gene: TRBJ2-6; CDR3 length: 12; V gene: TRBV25-1; D gene: NA
CDR3 DNA: TGTGCCAGCAGCTTCGACAGGGCCGCCACCTACGAGCAGTACTTC; CDR3 protein: CASSFDRAATYEQYF; clone size: NA; J gene: TRBJ2-7; CDR3 length: 15; V gene: TRBV7-2; D gene: TRBD1
CDR3 DNA: TGTGCCAGTAGTAAGGGACTAGCGGGAGGTCCTACCTCCTACGAGCAGTACTTC; CDR3 protein: CASSKGLAGGPTSYEQYF; clone size: NA; J gene: TRBJ2-7; CDR3 length: 18; V gene: TRBV19; D gene: TRBD2
CDR3 DNA: TGTGCCAGCAGTTATCAAGAGACCCAGTACTTC; CDR3 protein: CASSYQETQYF; clone size: NA; J gene: TRBJ2-5; CDR3 length: 11; V gene: TRBV6-6; D gene: NA
CDR3 DNA: TGTGCCAGCAGTTACTCGAAGCTTCCGAGCGGTTACGAAGCTTTCTTT; CDR3 protein: CASSYSKLPSGYEAFF; clone size: NA; J gene: TRBJ1-1; CDR3 length: 16; V gene: TRBV6-6; D gene: NA
CDR3 DNA: TGTGCCAGCAGCTTGGCGACAGGGATGAGAAATTCACCCCTCCACTTT; CDR3 protein: CASSLATGMRNSPLHF; clone size: NA; J gene: TRBJ1-6; CDR3 length: 16; V gene: TRBV5-6; D gene: TRBD1
CDR3 DNA: TGTGCCAGCAGTTACGGACAGATAAACACTGAAGCTTTCTTT; CDR3 protein: CASSYGQINTEAFF; clone size: once; J gene: TRBJ1-1; CDR3 length: 14; V gene: TRBV6-6; D gene: NA
CDR3 DNA: TGTGCCAGCACCCCCGGACTAGCGGGAGATATAGATACGCAGTATTTT; CDR3 protein: CASTPGLAGDIDTQYF; clone size: NA; J gene: TRBJ2-3; CDR3 length: 16; V gene: TRBV25-1; D gene: TRBD2
CDR3 DNA: TGTGCCAGCAGCTACACCTCATGGGGTCTTGGGGAGACCCAGTACTTC; CDR3 protein: CASSYTSWGLGETQYF; clone size: once; J gene: TRBJ2-5; CDR3 length: 16; V gene: TRBV5-5; D gene: NA
CDR3 DNA: TGCGCCAGCAGCCATCGGACTAGCGGGGGAAACATTCAGTACTTC; CDR3 protein: CASSHRTSGGNIQYF; clone size: NA; J gene: TRBJ2-4; CDR3 length: 15; V gene: TRBV4-1; D gene: TRBD2
CDR3 DNA: TGTGCCAGCAGCTTACCAACCGGGACAGGGGGCGGAAGACCAGATACGCAGTATTTT; CDR3 protein: CASSLPTGTGGGRPDTQYF; clone size: once; J gene: TRBJ2-3; CDR3 length: 19; V gene: TRBV7-6; D gene: TRBD1
CDR3 DNA: TGTGCCAGCAGCAAAAGTCAAAGGGCGGTAGCGGGACGATACGAGCAGTACTTC; CDR3 protein: CASSKSQRAVAGRYEQYF; clone size: NA; J gene: TRBJ2-7; CDR3 length: 18; V gene: TRBV7-2; D gene: TRBD2
CDR3 DNA: TGTGCCAGCAGTGATGCCCCAGGGGGCTCGAGCACCGGGGAGCTGTTTTTT; CDR3 protein: CASSDAPGGSSTGELFF; clone size: NA; J gene: TRBJ2-2; CDR3 length: 17; V gene: TRBV2; D gene: TRBD1
CDR3 DNA: TGTGCCAGCACCGAACTAGCGGGGTACCAAGAGACCCAGTACTTC; CDR3 protein: CASTELAGYQETQYF; clone size: NA; J gene: TRBJ2-5; CDR3 length: 15; V gene: TRBV2; D gene: TRBD2
CDR3 DNA: TGCGCCAGCTCGACCGGGACTGGCACCTACGAGCAGTACTTC; CDR3 protein: CASSTGTGTYEQYF; clone size: NA; J gene: TRBJ2-7; CDR3 length: 14; V gene: TRBV10-2; D gene: NA
CDR3 DNA: TGTGCCAGCAGTGAATATTCCGTCTACGAGCAGTACTTC; CDR3 protein: CASSEYSVYEQYF; clone size: NA; J gene: TRBJ2-7; CDR3 length: 13; V gene: TRBV25-1; D gene: NA
CDR3 DNA: TGTGCCAGCAGTTTAGCGATCTATAGCAATCAGCCCCAGCATTTT; CDR3 protein: CASSLAIYSNQPQHF; clone size: NA; J gene: TRBJ1-5; CDR3 length: 15; V gene: TRBV28; D gene: NA
CDR3 DNA: TGTGCCAGCAGTACCAACAGGGCCCTTAATTCACCCCTCCACTTT; CDR3 protein: CASSTNRALNSPLHF; clone size: NA; J gene: TRBJ1-6; CDR3 length: 15; V gene: TRBV6-5; D gene: NA
CDR3 DNA: TGTGCCACCAGGAACGAGGACTACCCTTACGAGCAGTACTTC; CDR3 protein: CATRNEDYPYEQYF; clone size: NA; J gene: TRBJ2-7; CDR3 length: 14; V gene: TRBV15; D gene: NA
CDR3 DNA: TGTGCCAGCAGTTACGGGATAAGCAGGGGGCTTGTTGGCTACACCTTC; CDR3 protein: CASSYGISRGLVGYTF; clone size: few; J gene: TRBJ1-2; CDR3 length: 16; V gene: TRBV6-5; D gene: TRBD1
CDR3 DNA: TGTGCCAGCAGATACATGAGCGGCTACACCTTC; CDR3 protein: CASRYMSGYTF; clone size: NA; J gene: TRBJ1-2; CDR3 length: 11; V gene: TRBV2; D gene: NA
CDR3 DNA: TGCAGCGTCACAGGCCGGGGCTCCTACGAGCAGTACTTC; CDR3 protein: CSVTGRGSYEQYF; clone size: NA; J gene: TRBJ2-7; CDR3 length: 13; V gene: TRBV29-1; D gene: NA
CDR3 DNA: TGTGCCAGCAGCTTAGCGGGACTTACCCAAGAGACCCAGTACTTC; CDR3 protein: CASSLAGLTQETQYF; clone size: NA; J gene: TRBJ2-5; CDR3 length: 15; V gene: TRBV7-8; D gene: NA
CDR3 DNA: TGTGCCGCCAGCCGGAACACCGGGGAGCTGTTTTTT; CDR3 protein: CAASRNTGELFF; clone size: few; J gene: TRBJ2-2; CDR3 length: 12; V gene: TRBV28; D gene: NA
CDR3 DNA: TGCGCCAGCAGCCAAGACGGGGGGGCGACGGAAAAACTGTTTTTT; CDR3 protein: CASSQDGGATEKLFF; clone size: NA; J gene: TRBJ1-4; CDR3 length: 15; V gene: TRBV4-1; D gene: NA
CDR3 DNA: TGTGCCAGCAGTGACATGGGACTAGCGGGGGCCGCGCCAGAGACCCAGTACTTC; CDR3 protein: CASSDMGLAGAAPETQYF; clone size: NA; J gene: TRBJ2-5; CDR3 length: 18; V gene: TRBV2; D gene: TRBD2